This TCR beta chain was documented in a study of CD8 T cells in ankylosing spondylitis. Quantitative 5'-RACE was performed with molecular barcodes, and it yielded the TCR beta libraries. TCRdb processed the 5' RACE reads anew with MiXCR; each CDR3 protein has one entry. This table has about 150,000 distinct CDR3 sequences, under 35% appearing once. This clonotype occurred a few times. Its matching antigen is unknown. V shed 0 bases and J shed 3 bases, with 9 bases lying between them. CDR1 is SGHAT, CDR2 FQNNGV, per germline. This CDR3 has 14 residues. Study observations and caveats: Characteristic, it appeared, of ankylosing spondylitis blood was a TCR beta motif of roughly 8 highly homologous variants. Clones linked to disease, bearing a CD8+ phenotype, were relatively rare in peripheral blood.

This TCR was sampled from a male donor with ankylosing spondylitis. The sequenced sample consisted of synovial fluid, either unsorted or a sorted T cell fraction (not recorded which). The V call is TRBV11-2, the J call TRBJ2-7; D is uncertain. The CDR3, as DNA: TGTGCCAGCAGCTTAGATCCGAAAAGCTACGAGCAGTACTTC. This codes for CASSLDPKSYEQYF.